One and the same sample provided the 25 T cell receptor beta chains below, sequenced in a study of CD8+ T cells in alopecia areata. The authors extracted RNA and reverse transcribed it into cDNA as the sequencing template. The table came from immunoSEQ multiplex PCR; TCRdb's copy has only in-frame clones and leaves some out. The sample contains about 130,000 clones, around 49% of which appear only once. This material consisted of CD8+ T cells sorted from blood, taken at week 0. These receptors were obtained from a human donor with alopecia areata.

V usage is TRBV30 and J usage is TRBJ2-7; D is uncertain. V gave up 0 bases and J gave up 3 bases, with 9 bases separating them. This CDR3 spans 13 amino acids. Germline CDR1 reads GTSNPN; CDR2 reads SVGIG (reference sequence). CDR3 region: CAWSVSMGYEQYF. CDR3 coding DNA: TGTGCCTGGAGTGTTTCCATGGGCTACGAGCAGTACTTC.

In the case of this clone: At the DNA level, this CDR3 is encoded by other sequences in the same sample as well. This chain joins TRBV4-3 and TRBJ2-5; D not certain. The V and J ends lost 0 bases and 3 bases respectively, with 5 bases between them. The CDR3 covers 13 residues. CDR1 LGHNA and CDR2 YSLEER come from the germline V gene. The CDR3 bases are TGCGCCAGCAGCCAAGATCCTGAAGAGACCCAGTACTTC. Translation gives CASSQDPEETQYF.

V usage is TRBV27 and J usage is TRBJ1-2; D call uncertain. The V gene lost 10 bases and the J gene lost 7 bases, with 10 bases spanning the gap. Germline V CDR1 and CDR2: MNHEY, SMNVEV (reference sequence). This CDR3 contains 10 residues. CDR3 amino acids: CATFFRGYTF. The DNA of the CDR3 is TGTGCCACATTTTTTCGTGGCTACACCTTC.

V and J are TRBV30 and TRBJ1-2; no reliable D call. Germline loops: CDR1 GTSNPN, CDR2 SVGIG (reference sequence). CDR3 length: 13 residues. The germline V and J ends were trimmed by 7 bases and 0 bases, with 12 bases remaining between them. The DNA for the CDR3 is TGTGCCTATGAATCCGACTCTAACTATGGCTACACCTTC. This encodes CAYESDSNYGYTF.

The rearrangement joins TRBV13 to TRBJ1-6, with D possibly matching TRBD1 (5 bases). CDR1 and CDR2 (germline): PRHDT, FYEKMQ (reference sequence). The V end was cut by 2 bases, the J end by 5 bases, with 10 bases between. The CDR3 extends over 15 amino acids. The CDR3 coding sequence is TGTGCCAGCAGCTTAAACCGGGGGGATAATTCACCCCTCCACTTT. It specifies CASSLNRGDNSPLHF.

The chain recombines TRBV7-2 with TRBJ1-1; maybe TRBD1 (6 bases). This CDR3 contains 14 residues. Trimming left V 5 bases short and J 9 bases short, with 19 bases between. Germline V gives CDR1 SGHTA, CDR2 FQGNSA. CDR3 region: CASSLRWDTPKAFF. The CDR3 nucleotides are TGTGCCAGCAGCCTCCGATGGGACACACCTAAAGCTTTCTTT.

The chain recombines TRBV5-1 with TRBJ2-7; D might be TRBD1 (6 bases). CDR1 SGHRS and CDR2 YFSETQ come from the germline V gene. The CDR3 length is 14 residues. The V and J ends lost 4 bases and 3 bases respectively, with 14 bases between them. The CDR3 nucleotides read TGCGCCAGCAGCCTTGATGTAGGGGGCTACGAGCAGTACTTC. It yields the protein CASSLDVGGYEQYF.

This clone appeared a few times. This CDR3 is CASSRTTNTGELFF. In nucleotides, the CDR3 is TGTGCCAGCAGTCGGACAACGAACACCGGGGAGCTGTTTTTT. V and J are TRBV7-6 and TRBJ2-2; TRBD1 might be the D (5 bases). The CDR3 is 14 residues long. In germline, CDR1 is SGHVS, CDR2 FNYEAQ. V dropped 6 bases and J dropped 0 bases, with 8 bases sitting between them.

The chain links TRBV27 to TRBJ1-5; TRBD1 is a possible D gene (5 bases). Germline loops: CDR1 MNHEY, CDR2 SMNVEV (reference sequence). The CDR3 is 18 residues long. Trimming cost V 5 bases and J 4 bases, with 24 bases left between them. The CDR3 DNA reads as TGTGCCAGCAGTATCACGATTCCGGGACCTGGCGGGAATCAGCCCCAGCATTTT. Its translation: CASSITIPGPGGNQPQHF.

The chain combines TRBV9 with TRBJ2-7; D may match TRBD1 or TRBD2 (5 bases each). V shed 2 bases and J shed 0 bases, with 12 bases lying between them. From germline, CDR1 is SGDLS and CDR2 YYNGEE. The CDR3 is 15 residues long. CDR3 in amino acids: CASSVGTSSSYEQYF. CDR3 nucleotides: TGTGCCAGCAGCGTGGGGACGTCGAGCTCCTACGAGCAGTACTTC.

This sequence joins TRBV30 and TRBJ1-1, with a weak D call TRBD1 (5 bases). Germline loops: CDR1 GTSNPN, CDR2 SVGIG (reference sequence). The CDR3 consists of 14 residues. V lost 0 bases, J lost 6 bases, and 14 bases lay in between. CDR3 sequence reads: CAWSVGAGRAEAFF. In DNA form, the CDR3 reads TGTGCCTGGAGTGTAGGGGCGGGAAGGGCTGAAGCTTTCTTT.

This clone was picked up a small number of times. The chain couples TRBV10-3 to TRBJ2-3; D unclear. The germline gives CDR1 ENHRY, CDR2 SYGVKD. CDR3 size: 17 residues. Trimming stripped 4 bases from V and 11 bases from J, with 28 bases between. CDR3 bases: TGTGCCATCAGTGGCAATCCTGGGCAGGCGCCCACGTTTGAGCAGTATTTT. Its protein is CAISGNPGQAPTFEQYF.

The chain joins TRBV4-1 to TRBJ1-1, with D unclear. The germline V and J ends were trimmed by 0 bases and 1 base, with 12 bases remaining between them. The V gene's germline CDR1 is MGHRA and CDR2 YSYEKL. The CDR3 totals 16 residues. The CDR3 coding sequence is TGCGCCAGCAGCCAAGATCAAGAAGGTCCGAACACTGAAGCTTTCTTT. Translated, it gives CASSQDQEGPNTEAFF.

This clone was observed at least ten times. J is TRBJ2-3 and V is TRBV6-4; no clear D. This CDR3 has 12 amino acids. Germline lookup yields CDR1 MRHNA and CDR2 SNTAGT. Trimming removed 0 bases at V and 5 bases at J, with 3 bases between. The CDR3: CASSDSVDTQYF. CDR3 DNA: TGTGCCAGCAGTGACTCGGTAGATACGCAGTATTTT.

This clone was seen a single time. The CDR3 sequence: CASSPGLAGELGETQYF. CDR3 nucleotide sequence: TGTGCCAGCAGCCCCGGACTAGCGGGGGAGCTCGGGGAGACCCAGTACTTC. The chain has TRBV7-6 and TRBJ2-5; 13 nucleotides align to TRBD2. The CDR3 runs 17 residues. Trimming cost V 5 bases and J 5 bases; bases outside gene matches: 11. Germline assignment: CDR1 SGHVS and CDR2 FNYEAQ.

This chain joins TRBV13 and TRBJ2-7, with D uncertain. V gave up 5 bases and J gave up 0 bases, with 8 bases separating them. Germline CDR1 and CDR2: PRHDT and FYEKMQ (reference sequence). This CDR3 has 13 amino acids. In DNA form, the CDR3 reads TGTGCCAGCAGCCCGAGTAACTCCTACGAGCAGTACTTC. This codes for CASSPSNSYEQYF. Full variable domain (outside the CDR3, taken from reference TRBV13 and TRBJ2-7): AAGVIQSPRHLIKEKRETATLKCYPIPRHDTVYWYQQGPGQDPQFLISFYEKMQSDKGSIPDRFSAQQFSDYHSELNMSSLELGDSALYFCASSPSNSYEQYFGPGTRLTVT.

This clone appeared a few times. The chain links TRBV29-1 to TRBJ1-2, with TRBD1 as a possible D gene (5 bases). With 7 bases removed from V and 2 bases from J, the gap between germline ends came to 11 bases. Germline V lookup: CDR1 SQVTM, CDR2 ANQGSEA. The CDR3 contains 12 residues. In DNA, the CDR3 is TGCAGCGCCGTTGACAGCAACTATGGCTACACCTTC. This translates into CSAVDSNYGYTF. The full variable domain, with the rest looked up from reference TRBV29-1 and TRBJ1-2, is SAVISQKPSRDICQRGTSLTIQCQVDSQVTMMFWYRQQPGQSLTLIATANQGSEATYESGFVIDKFPISRPNLTFSTLTVSNMSPEDSSIYLCSAVDSNYGYTFGSGTRLTVV.

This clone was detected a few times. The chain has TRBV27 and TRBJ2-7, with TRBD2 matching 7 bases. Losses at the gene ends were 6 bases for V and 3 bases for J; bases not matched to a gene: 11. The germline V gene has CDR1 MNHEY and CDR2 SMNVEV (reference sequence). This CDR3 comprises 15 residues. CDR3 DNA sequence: TGTGCCAGCAGCCGGGAGGAGGGACCCTTCTACGAGCAGTACTTC. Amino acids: CASSREEGPFYEQYF.

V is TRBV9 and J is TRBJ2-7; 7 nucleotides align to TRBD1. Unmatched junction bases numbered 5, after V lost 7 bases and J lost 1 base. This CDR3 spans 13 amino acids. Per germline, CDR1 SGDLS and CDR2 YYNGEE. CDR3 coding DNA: TGTGCCAGCTCGGGCAGGGGGTCCTACGAGCAGTACTTC. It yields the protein CASSGRGSYEQYF. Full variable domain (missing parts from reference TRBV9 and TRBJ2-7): DSGVTQTPKHLITATGQRVTLRCSPRSGDLSVYWYQQSLDQGLQFLIQYYNGEERAKGNILERFSAQQFPDLHSELNLSSLELGDSALYFCASSGRGSYEQYFGPGTRLTVT.

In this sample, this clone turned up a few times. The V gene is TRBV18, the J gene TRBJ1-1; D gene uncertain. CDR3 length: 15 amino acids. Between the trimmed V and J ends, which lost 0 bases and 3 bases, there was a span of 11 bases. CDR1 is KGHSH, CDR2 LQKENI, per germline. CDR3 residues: CASSPPLQVDTEAFF. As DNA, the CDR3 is TGTGCCAGCTCACCACCCCTACAAGTGGACACTGAAGCTTTCTTT.

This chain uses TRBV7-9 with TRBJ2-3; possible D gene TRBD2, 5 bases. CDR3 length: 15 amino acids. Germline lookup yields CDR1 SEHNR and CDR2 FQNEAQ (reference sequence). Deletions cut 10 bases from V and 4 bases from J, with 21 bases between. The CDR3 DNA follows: TGTGCCACCGAAGGATCCAATAGGCGGGCAGATACGCAGTATTTT. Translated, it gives CATEGSNRRADTQYF.

CDR3 sequence: CAWSVTGGWEQYF. The CDR3 nucleotides read TGTGCCTGGAGTGTAACTGGGGGCTGGGAGCAGTACTTC. The rearrangement uses TRBV30 and TRBJ2-7; D is perhaps TRBD1 (6 bases). The germline V gene has CDR1 GTSNPN and CDR2 SVGIG (reference sequence). The V gene lost 0 bases and the J gene lost 7 bases, with 13 bases spanning the gap. This CDR3 comprises 13 residues.

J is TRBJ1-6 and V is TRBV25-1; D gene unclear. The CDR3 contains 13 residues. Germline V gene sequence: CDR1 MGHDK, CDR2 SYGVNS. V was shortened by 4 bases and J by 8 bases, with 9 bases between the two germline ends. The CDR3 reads CASSVNSYSPLHF. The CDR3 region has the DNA TGTGCCAGCAGTGTAAACAGTTATTCACCCCTCCACTTT.

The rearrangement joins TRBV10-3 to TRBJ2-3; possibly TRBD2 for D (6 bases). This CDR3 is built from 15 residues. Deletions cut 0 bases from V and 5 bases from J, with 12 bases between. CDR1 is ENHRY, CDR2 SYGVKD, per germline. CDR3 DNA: TGTGCCATCAGTGAGTCGACGGGGGATCAAGATACGCAGTATTTT. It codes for CAISESTGDQDTQYF.

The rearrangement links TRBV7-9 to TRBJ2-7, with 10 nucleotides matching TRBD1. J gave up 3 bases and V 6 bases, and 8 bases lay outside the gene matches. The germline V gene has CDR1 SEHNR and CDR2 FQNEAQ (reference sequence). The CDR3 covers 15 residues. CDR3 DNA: TGTGCCAGCAGTGACGGGACAGGGGTTATCTACGAGCAGTACTTC. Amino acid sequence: CASSDGTGVIYEQYF.